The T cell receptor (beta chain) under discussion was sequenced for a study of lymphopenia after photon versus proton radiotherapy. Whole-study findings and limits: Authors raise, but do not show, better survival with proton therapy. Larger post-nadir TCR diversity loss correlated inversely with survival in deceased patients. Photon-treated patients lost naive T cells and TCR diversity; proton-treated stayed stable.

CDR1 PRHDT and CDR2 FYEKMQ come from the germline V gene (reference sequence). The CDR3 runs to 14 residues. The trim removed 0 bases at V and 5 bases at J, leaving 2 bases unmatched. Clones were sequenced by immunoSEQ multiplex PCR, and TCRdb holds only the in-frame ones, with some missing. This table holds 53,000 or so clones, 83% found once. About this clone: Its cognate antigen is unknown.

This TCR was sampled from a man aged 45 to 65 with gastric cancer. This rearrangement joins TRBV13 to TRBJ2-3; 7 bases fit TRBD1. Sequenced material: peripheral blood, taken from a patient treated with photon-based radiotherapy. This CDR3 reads CASSLGQGIDTQYF. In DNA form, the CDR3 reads TGTGCCAGCAGCTTAGGACAGGGGATAGATACGCAGTATTTT. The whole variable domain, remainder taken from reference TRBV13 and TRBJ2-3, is AAGVIQSPRHLIKEKRETATLKCYPIPRHDTVYWYQQGPGQDPQFLISFYEKMQSDKGSIPDRFSAQQFSDYHSELNMSSLELGDSALYFCASSLGQGIDTQYFGPGTRLTVL.